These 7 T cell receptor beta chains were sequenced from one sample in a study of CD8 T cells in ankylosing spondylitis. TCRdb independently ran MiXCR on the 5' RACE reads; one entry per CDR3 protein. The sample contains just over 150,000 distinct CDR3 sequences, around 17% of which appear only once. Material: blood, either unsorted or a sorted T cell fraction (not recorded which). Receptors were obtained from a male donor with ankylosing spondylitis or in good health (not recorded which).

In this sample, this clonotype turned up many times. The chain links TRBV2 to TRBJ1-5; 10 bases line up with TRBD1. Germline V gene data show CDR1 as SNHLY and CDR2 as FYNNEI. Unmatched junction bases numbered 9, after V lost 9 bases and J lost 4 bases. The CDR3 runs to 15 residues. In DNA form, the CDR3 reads TGTGCCAGTAAAATCTGGACAGGGGGGAATCAGCCCCAGCATTTT. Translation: CASKIWTGGNQPQHF.

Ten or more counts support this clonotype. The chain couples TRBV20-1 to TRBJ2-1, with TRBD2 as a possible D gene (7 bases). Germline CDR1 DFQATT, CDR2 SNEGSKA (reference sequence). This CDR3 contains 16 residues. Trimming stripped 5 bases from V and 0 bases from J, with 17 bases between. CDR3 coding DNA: TGCAGTGCTCCCGAGGCGGGGGCCAGCTCCTACAATGAGCAGTTCTTC. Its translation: CSAPEAGASSYNEQFF.

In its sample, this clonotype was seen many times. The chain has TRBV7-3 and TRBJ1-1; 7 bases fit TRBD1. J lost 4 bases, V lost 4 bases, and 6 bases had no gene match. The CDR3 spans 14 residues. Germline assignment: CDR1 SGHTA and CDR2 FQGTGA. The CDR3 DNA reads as TGTGCCAGCAGCTCGACAGGGTACGGCACTGAAGCTTTCTTT. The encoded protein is CASSSTGYGTEAFF.

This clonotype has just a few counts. The CDR3 nucleotides read TGTGCCAGCAGCGCCGACAGGGCTCCCACAGATACGCAGTATTTT. Translating gives CASSADRAPTDTQYF. The chain has TRBV2 and TRBJ2-3, with TRBD1 identical over 7 bases. The trim removed 6 bases at V and 2 bases at J, leaving 8 bases unmatched. Germline CDR1 is SNHLY and CDR2 is FYNNEI. This CDR3 is built from 15 residues.

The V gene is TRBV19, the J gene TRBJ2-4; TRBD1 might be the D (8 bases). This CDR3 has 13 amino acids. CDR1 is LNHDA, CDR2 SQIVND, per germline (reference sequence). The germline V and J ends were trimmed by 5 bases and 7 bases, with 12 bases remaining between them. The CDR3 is CASSLQGGNIQYF. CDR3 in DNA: TGTGCCAGTAGTCTACAGGGGGGGAACATTCAGTACTTC.

The CDR3 is CASSYLVGLAGVQETQYF. CDR3 nucleotides: TGTGCCAGCAGTTACCTGGTAGGACTAGCGGGAGTCCAAGAGACCCAGTACTTC. The chain employs TRBV6-2 or TRBV6-3 and TRBJ2-5; 13 nucleotides align to TRBD2. With 2 bases clipped from V and 1 base from J, the junction kept 7 bases outside the gene matches. From germline, CDR1 is MNHEY and CDR2 SVGEGT. The CDR3 is made up of 18 amino acids.

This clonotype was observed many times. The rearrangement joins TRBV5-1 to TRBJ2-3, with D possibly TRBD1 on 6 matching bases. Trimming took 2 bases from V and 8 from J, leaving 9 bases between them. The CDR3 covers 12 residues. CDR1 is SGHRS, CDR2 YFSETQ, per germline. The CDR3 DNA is TGCGCCAGCAGCTTACAGGGTTCTACGCAGTATTTT. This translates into CASSLQGSTQYF.